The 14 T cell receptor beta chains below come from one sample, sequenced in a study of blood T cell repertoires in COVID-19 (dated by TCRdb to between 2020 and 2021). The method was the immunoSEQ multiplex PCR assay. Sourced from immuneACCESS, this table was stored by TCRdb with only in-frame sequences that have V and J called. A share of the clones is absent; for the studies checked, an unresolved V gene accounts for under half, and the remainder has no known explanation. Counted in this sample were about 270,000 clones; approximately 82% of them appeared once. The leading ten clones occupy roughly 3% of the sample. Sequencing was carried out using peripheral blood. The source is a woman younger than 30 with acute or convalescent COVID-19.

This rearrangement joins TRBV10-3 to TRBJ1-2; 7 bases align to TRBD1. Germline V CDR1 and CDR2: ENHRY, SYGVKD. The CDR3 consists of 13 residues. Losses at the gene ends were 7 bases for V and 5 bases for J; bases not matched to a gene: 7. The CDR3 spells CAINRGLFYGYTF. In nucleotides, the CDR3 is TGTGCCATCAACAGGGGCCTATTTTATGGCTACACCTTC.

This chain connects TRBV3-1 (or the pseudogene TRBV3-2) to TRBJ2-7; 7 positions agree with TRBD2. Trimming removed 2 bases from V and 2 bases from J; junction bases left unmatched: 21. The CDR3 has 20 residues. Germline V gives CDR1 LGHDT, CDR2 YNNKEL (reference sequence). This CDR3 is CASSQLKAPPPGLKTYEQYF. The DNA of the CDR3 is TGTGCCAGCAGCCAACTTAAAGCCCCTCCCCCGGGACTAAAAACCTACGAGCAGTACTTC.

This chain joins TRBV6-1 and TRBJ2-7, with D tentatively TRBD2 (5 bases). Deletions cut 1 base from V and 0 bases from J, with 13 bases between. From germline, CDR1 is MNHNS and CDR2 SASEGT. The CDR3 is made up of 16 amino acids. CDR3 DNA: TGTGCCAGCAGTGAAGGAGGTAGCGTGCTCTCCTACGAGCAGTACTTC. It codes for CASSEGGSVLSYEQYF.

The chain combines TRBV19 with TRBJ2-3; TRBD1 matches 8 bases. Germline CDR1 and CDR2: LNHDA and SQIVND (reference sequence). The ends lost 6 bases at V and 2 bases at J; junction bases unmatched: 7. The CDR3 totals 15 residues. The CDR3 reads CASRDRDRSTDTQYF. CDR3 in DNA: TGTGCCAGTAGGGATAGGGACAGGTCCACAGATACGCAGTATTTT.

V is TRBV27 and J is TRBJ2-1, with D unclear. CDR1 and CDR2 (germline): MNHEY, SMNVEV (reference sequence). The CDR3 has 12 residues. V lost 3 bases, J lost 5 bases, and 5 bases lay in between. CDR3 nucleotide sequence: TGTGCCAGCAGTTTCCGGGACAATGAGCAGTTCTTC. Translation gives CASSFRDNEQFF.

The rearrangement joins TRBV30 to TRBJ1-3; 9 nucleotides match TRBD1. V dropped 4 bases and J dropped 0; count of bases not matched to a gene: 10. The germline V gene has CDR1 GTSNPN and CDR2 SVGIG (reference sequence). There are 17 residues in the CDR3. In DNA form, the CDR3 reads TGTGCCTGGACCCCGGGGGGACAGGGTTTCTCTGGAAACACCATATATTTT. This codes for CAWTPGGQGFSGNTIYF.

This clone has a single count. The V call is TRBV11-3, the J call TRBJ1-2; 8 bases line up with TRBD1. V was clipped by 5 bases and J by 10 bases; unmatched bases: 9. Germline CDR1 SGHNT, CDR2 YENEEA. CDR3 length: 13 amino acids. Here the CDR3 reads CASSDRQGLNYTF. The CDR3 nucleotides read TGTGCCAGCAGCGACCGACAGGGGTTGAACTACACCTTC.

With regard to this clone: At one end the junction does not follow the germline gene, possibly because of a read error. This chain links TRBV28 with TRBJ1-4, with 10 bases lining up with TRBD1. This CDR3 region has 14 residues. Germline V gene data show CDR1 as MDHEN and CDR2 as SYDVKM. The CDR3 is CASKGTGARKTVIF. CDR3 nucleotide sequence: TGTGCCAGCAAGGGGACAGGGGCCCGAAAAACTGTTATTTTT.

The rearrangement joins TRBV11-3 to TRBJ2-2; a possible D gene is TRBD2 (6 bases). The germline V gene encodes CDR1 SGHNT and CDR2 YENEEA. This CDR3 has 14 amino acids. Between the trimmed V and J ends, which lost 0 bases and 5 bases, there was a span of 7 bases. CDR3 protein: CASSLDGGTGELFF. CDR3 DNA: TGTGCCAGCAGCTTAGATGGAGGGACCGGGGAGCTGTTTTTT.

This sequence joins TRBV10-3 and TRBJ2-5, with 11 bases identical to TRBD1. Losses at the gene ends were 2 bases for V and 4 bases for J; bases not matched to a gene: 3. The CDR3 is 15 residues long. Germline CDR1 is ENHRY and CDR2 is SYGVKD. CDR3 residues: CAISEVGTGGETQYF. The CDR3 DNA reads TGTGCCATCAGTGAGGTTGGGACAGGGGGAGAGACCCAGTACTTC.

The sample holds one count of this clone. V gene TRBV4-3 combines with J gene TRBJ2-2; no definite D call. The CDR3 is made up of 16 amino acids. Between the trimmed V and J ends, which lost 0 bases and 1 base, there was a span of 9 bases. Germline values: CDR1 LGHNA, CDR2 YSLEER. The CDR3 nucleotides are TGCGCCAGCAGCCAAGAGGCAACCTGGAACACCGGGGAGCTGTTTTTT. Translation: CASSQEATWNTGELFF.

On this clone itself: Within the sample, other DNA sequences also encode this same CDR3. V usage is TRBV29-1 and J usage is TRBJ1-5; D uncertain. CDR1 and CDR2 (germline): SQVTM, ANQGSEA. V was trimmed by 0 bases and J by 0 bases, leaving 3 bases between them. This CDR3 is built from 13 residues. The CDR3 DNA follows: TGCAGCGTTGAAGAGTATAGCAATCAGCCCCAGCATTTT. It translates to CSVEEYSNQPQHF.

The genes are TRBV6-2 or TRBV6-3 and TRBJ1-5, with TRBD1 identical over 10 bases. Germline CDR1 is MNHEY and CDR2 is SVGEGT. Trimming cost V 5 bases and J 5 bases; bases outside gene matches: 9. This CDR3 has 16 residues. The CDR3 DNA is TGTGCCAGCAGTCGAGCGACAGGGGGCTTTCATCAGCCCCAGCATTTT. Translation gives CASSRATGGFHQPQHF.

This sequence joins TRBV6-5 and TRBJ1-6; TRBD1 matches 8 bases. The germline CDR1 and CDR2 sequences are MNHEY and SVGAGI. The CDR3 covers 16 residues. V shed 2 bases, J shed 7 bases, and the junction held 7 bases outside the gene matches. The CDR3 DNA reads TGTGCCAGCAGTTACCCCCGGACAGGGCGAAATTCACCCCTCCACTTT. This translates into CASSYPRTGRNSPLHF.